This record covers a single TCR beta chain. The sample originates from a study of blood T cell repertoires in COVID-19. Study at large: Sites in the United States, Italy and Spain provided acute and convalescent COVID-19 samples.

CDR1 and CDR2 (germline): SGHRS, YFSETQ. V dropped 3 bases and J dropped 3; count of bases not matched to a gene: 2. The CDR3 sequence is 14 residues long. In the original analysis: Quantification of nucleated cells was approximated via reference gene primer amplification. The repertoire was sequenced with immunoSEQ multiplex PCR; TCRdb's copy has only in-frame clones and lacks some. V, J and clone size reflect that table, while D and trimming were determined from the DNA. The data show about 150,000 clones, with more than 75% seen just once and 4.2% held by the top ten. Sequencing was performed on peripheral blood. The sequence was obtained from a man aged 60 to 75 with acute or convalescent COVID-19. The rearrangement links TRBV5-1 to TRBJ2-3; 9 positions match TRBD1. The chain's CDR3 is CASSSDRGTDTQYF. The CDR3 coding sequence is TGCGCCAGCAGCTCGGACAGGGGTACAGATACGCAGTATTTT.